These 25 T cell receptor beta chains were sequenced from one sample in a study of blood T cell repertoires in COVID-19. Profiling relied on immunoSEQ multiplex PCR, and the TCRdb table lists in-frame clones only, not all of them. The repertoire includes tens of thousands of clones, around 90% of them detected once, and 7% to 9% sits in the top ten. The sequenced material came from peripheral blood. The receptors stem from a man aged 50 or older with acute or convalescent COVID-19.

The J gene is TRBJ1-4, the V gene TRBV29-1; D is undetermined. Germline loops: CDR1 SQVTM, CDR2 ANQGSEA. This CDR3 region has 15 residues. The V gene lost 0 bases and the J gene lost 3 bases, with 11 bases spanning the gap. The CDR3 region has the DNA TGCAGCGTTGAAGATCCGGGGTCTTCTAATGAAAAACTGTTTTTT. Its translation is CSVEDPGSSNEKLFF. Looking up the rest from reference TRBV29-1 and TRBJ1-4 gives the full variable domain: SAVISQKPSRDICQRGTSLTIQCQVDSQVTMMFWYRQQPGQSLTLIATANQGSEATYESGFVIDKFPISRPNLTFSTLTVSNMSPEDSSIYLCSVEDPGSSNEKLFFGSGTQLSVL.

This rearrangement joins TRBV5-6 to TRBJ2-1; D may be TRBD2 (5 bases). CDR1 SGHDT and CDR2 YYEEEE come from the germline V gene. V was trimmed by 4 bases and J by 8 bases, leaving 19 bases between them. The CDR3 is 15 residues long. The CDR3 nucleotides are TGTGCCAGCAGCCGAACTAGTGCTATCTTCGATGAGCAGTTCTTC. Its translation is CASSRTSAIFDEQFF.

The rearrangement uses TRBV18 and TRBJ1-1; 9 bases fit TRBD1. The CDR3 has 16 residues. Per the germline V gene, CDR1 is KGHSH and CDR2 is LQKENI. V shed 2 bases and J 5 bases; nucleotides not matched to a gene: 9. The CDR3 nucleotides are TGTGCCAGCTCACCAACTCCGGGACAGGGAGGTACTGAAGCTTTCTTT. Its protein is CASSPTPGQGGTEAFF.

Only one count was recorded for this clone. V is TRBV7-8 and J is TRBJ2-5, with TRBD2 identical over 7 bases. V trimming: 3 bases; J trimming: 5 bases; junction bases outside the gene matches: 6. The length of the CDR3 is 14 residues. The V gene's germline CDR1 is SGHVS and CDR2 FQNEAQ. The CDR3 spells CASSLRRETETQYF. The CDR3 coding sequence is TGTGCCAGCAGCTTGCGGCGGGAGACCGAGACCCAGTACTTC.

The gene calls are TRBV24-1 and TRBJ2-1, with 9 bases matching TRBD2. The CDR3 runs to 19 residues. With 3 bases clipped from V and 5 bases from J, the junction kept 16 bases outside the gene matches. CDR1 and CDR2 (germline): KGHDR, SFDVKD. The CDR3 DNA reads as TGTGCCACCAGTGATCCTATAAAAGGGGTGGCGGGGGGGGACAATGAGCAGTTCTTC. Translation: CATSDPIKGVAGGDNEQFF.

The V call is TRBV4-2, the J call TRBJ1-6, with D perhaps matching TRBD1 (6 bases). The CDR3 is 16 amino acids. Germline values: CDR1 LGHNA, CDR2 YNFKEQ. V dropped 3 bases and J dropped 5 bases, with 14 bases sitting between them. As DNA, the CDR3 is TGTGCCAGCAGCCATCCTCAAGGACAGCATAATTCACCCCTCCACTTT. Amino acid sequence: CASSHPQGQHNSPLHF.

This clone was observed a handful of times. The J gene is TRBJ1-1, the V gene TRBV5-1; weak D call: TRBD1 (6 bases). V dropped 2 bases and J dropped 4 bases, with 24 bases sitting between them. Germline V lookup: CDR1 SGHRS, CDR2 YFSETQ. The CDR3 is made up of 18 amino acids. The CDR3 coding sequence is TGCGCCAGCAGCTTACCACAGGGCCCCCCCCTTCACGTCACTGAAGCTTTCTTT. This gives the protein CASSLPQGPPLHVTEAFF.

This chain uses TRBV7-9 with TRBJ2-5; D is ambiguous. This CDR3 comprises 12 residues. V lost 5 bases and J lost 5, with 9 bases in between. CDR1 and CDR2 from the germline V gene are SEHNR and FQNEAQ (reference sequence). CDR3 sequence: CASSASGETQYF. In DNA form, the CDR3 reads TGTGCCAGCAGCGCTAGTGGGGAGACCCAGTACTTC. Variable domain in full (rest from reference TRBV7-9 and TRBJ2-5): DTGVSQNPRHKITKRGQNVTFRCDPISEHNRLYWYRQTLGQGPEFLTYFQNEAQLEKSRLLSDRFSAERPKGSFSTLEIQRTEQGDSAMYLCASSASGETQYFGPGTRLLVL.

The chain combines TRBV24-1 with TRBJ2-7; D possibly corresponds to TRBD1 (5 bases). CDR1 is KGHDR and CDR2 is SFDVKD in the germline V gene. The V and J ends lost 3 bases and 4 bases respectively, with 6 bases between them. CDR3 size: 12 residues. CDR3: CATSDQGYEQYF. CDR3 DNA: TGTGCCACCAGTGATCAGGGTTACGAGCAGTACTTC.

CDR3 nucleotides: TGTGCCAGTAGTATAATGACTATCACAGATACGCAGTATTTT. It encodes CASSIMTITDTQYF. This chain joins TRBV19 and TRBJ2-3, with D perhaps TRBD2 (5 bases). The V and J ends lost 2 bases and 2 bases respectively, with 8 bases between them. The CDR3 has 14 residues. Germline CDR1 LNHDA, CDR2 SQIVND (reference sequence).

V usage is TRBV19 and J usage is TRBJ2-1; 9 nucleotides match TRBD2. V lost 6 bases to trimming and J lost 4 bases; unmatched junction nucleotides: 10. CDR3 length: 16 amino acids. Germline assignment: CDR1 LNHDA and CDR2 SQIVND (reference sequence). The CDR3 is CASRKFLTSGYNEQFF. The CDR3 DNA reads as TGTGCCAGTAGGAAATTCCTGACTAGCGGTTACAATGAGCAGTTCTTC.

V gene TRBV19 combines with J gene TRBJ1-2; the D is unclear. The CDR3 covers 16 residues. V was trimmed by 7 bases and J by 0 bases, leaving 18 bases between them. Germline assignment: CDR1 LNHDA and CDR2 SQIVND (reference sequence). CDR3 protein: CASTLNSGAPNYGYTF. In nucleotides, the CDR3 is TGTGCCAGTACCCTCAACTCGGGAGCGCCTAACTATGGCTACACCTTC.

The V and J genes are TRBV5-1 and TRBJ1-1; 8 positions agree with TRBD1. Germline CDR1 and CDR2: SGHRS and YFSETQ. Unmatched junction bases numbered 10, after V lost 4 bases and J lost 5 bases. The CDR3 runs to 15 residues. The CDR3 DNA reads TGCGCCAGCAGCCCGGACAGGGAGGAAACTACTGAAGCTTTCTTT. It encodes CASSPDREETTEAFF.

J is TRBJ2-7 and V is TRBV11-3, with D unresolved. The CDR3 length is 16 residues. Germline assignment: CDR1 SGHNT and CDR2 YENEEA. V lost 4 bases to trimming and J lost 4 bases, with 20 bases between them. CDR3 amino acids: CASSSWSNFSSYEQYF. The CDR3 DNA is TGTGCCAGCAGCTCGTGGTCGAACTTTTCTTCATACGAGCAGTACTTC.

This clone is labeled medium-sized. This same CDR3 is encoded by further DNA sequences in the sample. The rearrangement uses TRBV6-5 and TRBJ1-3; D gene unclear. Germline V CDR1 and CDR2: MNHEY, SVGAGI. With 5 bases removed from V and 0 bases from J, the gap between germline ends came to 11 bases. CDR3 size: 15 residues. CDR3 nucleotides: TGTGCCAGCAGTCCGACACCCTCCTCTGGAAACACCATATATTTT. The encoded protein is CASSPTPSSGNTIYF.

The chain links TRBV19 to TRBJ1-5; a possible D gene is TRBD1 (6 bases). There are 14 residues in the CDR3. In germline, CDR1 is LNHDA, CDR2 SQIVND (reference sequence). V shed 0 bases and J shed 9 bases, with 12 bases lying between them. CDR3 region: CASSIDGGAGPQHF. The CDR3 DNA follows: TGTGCCAGTAGTATAGATGGGGGGGCAGGGCCCCAGCATTTT.

This CDR3 is CASSQVSAGGTQYF. In DNA form, the CDR3 reads TGTGCCAGCAGCCAAGTGAGCGCGGGGGGGACCCAGTACTTC. The V call is TRBV14, the J call TRBJ2-5; 8 nucleotides match TRBD2. The length of the CDR3 is 14 residues. In germline, CDR1 is SGHDN, CDR2 FVKESK. V lost 1 base, J lost 7 bases, and 5 bases stayed unmatched.

This chain uses TRBV5-1 with TRBJ2-1; 9 bases are a match to TRBD2. V lost 4 bases and J lost 8; bases outside the gene matches: 7. Germline lookup yields CDR1 SGHRS and CDR2 YFSETQ. The CDR3 length is 14 residues. CDR3 protein: CASSMDSGSDEQFF. DNA for the CDR3: TGCGCCAGCAGCATGGATAGCGGGAGTGATGAGCAGTTCTTC.

This clone was found a few times. The V call is TRBV5-1, the J call TRBJ1-5; no clear D gene. V was pared by 5 bases and J by 3 bases, with 9 bases between. CDR3 size: 13 residues. Per germline, CDR1 SGHRS and CDR2 YFSETQ. CDR3 DNA: TGCGCCAGCAGAAAGACTTTCAATCAGCCCCAGCATTTT. Translating it yields CASRKTFNQPQHF.

This CDR3 reads CASSLGFPGGMNTEAFF. CDR3 coding DNA: TGTGCCAGCAGCTTAGGGTTCCCAGGCGGGATGAACACTGAAGCTTTCTTT. This sequence joins TRBV7-2 and TRBJ1-1; D unresolved. The CDR3 consists of 17 residues. Germline assignment: CDR1 SGHTA and CDR2 FQGNSA. Trimming removed 1 base at V and 0 bases at J, with 15 bases between.

The V and J genes are TRBV7-9 and TRBJ2-7; TRBD2 aligns across 10 bases. V shed 3 bases and J 0 bases; nucleotides not matched to a gene: 11. The CDR3 covers 18 residues. Germline CDR1 SEHNR, CDR2 FQNEAQ (reference sequence). The CDR3, as DNA: TGTGCCAGCAGCTTCCTACGATCGACTAGCGGGCCCTCCTACGAGCAGTACTTC. Translation: CASSFLRSTSGPSYEQYF.

The J gene is TRBJ1-1, the V gene TRBV12-5, with TRBD1 matching over 8 bases. This CDR3 is built from 16 residues. J lost 3 bases, V lost 6 bases, and 12 bases had no gene match. Germline CDR1 LGHNT, CDR2 FRNRAP. The CDR3 coding sequence is TGTGCTAGTGGCAGCAGGACAGGGCCAAGGGACACTGAAGCTTTCTTT. Its translation is CASGSRTGPRDTEAFF.

J is TRBJ1-2 and V is TRBV4-1; maybe TRBD1 (5 bases). From germline, CDR1 is MGHRA and CDR2 YSYEKL. Trimming took off 1 base at V and 4 bases at J, with 10 bases between the two ends. The CDR3 runs 14 residues. The CDR3 sequence: CASSQGHRSYGYTF. In DNA form, the CDR3 reads TGCGCCAGCAGCCAAGGGCACAGGTCCTATGGCTACACCTTC.

This chain connects TRBV5-1 to TRBJ2-1; a weak D match, TRBD2 (5 bases). Germline V lookup: CDR1 SGHRS, CDR2 YFSETQ. This CDR3 is built from 15 residues. V was cut by 0 bases and J by 4 bases, with 11 bases left in between. The CDR3 is CASSLAGKLYNEQFF. The DNA of the CDR3 is TGCGCCAGCAGCTTGGCGGGAAAACTATACAATGAGCAGTTCTTC.

The chain combines TRBV6-5 with TRBJ1-1; 9 bases are shared with TRBD1. After removal of 6 bases from V and 5 bases from J, the junction contained 4 bases not matched to a gene. This CDR3 has 13 amino acids. The V gene's germline CDR1 is MNHEY and CDR2 SVGAGI. For the CDR3, the DNA is TGTGCCAGCAGGTGGACAGGGGTGACTGAAGCTTTCTTT. Amino acid sequence: CASRWTGVTEAFF.